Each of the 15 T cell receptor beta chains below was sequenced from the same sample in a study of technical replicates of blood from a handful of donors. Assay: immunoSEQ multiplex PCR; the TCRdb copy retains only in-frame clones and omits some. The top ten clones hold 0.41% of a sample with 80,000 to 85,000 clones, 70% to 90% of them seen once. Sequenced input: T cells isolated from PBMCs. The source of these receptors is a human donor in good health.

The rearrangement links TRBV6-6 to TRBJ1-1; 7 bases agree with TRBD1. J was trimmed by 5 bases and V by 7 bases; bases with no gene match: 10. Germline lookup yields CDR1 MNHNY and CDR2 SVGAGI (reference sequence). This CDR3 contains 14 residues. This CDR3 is CASNTGTETTEAFF. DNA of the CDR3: TGTGCCAGCAATACTGGGACAGAAACAACTGAAGCTTTCTTT.

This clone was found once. The CDR3 nucleotides are TGTGCCAGCAGCTCCGAGACTAGCGGGAGGAGAAATGAGCAGTTCTTC. Translated, it gives CASSSETSGRRNEQFF. The chain has TRBV7-9 and TRBJ2-1; 13 nucleotides agree with TRBD2. V lost 4 bases, J lost 7 bases, and 7 bases stayed unmatched. The germline V gene has CDR1 SEHNR and CDR2 FQNEAQ (reference sequence). This CDR3 is 16 amino acids long.

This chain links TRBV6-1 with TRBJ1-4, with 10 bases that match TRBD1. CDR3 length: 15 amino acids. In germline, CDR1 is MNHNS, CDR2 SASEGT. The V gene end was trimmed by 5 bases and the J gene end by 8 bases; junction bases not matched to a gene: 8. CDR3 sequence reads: CASSSWTGGQEKLFF. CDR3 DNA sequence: TGTGCCAGCAGTAGTTGGACAGGGGGACAAGAAAAACTGTTTTTT.

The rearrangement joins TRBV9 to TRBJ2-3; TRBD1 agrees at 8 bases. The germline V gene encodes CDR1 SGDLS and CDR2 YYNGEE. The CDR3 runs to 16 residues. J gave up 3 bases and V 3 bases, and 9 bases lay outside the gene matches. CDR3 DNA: TGTGCCAGCAGCGGTACAGGGGGTTGGAGGACAGATACGCAGTATTTT. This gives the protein CASSGTGGWRTDTQYF.

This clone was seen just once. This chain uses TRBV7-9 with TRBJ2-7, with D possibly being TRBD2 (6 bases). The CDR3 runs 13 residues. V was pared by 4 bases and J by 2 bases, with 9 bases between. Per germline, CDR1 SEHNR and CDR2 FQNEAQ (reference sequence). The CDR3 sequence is CASSWDSPYEQYF. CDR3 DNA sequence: TGTGCCAGCAGCTGGGACTCGCCCTACGAGCAGTACTTC. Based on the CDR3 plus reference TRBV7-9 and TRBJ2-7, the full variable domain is DTGVSQNPRHKITKRGQNVTFRCDPISEHNRLYWYRQTLGQGPEFLTYFQNEAQLEKSRLLSDRFSAERPKGSFSTLEIQRTEQGDSAMYLCASSWDSPYEQYFGPGTRLTVT.

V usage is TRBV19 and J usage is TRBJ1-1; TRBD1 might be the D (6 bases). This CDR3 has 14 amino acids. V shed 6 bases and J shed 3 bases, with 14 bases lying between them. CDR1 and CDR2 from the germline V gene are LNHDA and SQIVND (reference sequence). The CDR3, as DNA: TGTGCCAGTAGCCCGACAGGTATTCACACTGAAGCTTTCTTT. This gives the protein CASSPTGIHTEAFF.

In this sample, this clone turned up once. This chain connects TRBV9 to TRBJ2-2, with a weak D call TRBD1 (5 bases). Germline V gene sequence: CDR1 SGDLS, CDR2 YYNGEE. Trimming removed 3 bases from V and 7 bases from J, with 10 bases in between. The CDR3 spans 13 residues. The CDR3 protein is CASSGSTGGELFF. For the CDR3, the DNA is TGTGCCAGCAGCGGCAGCACAGGCGGGGAGCTGTTTTTT.

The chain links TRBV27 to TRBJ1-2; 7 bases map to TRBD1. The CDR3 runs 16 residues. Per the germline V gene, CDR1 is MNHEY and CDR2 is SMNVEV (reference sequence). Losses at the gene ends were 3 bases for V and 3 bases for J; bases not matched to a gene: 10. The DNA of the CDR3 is TGTGCCAGCAGTTTTTTAGCCACCGGGACAGACTATGGCTACACCTTC. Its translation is CASSFLATGTDYGYTF.

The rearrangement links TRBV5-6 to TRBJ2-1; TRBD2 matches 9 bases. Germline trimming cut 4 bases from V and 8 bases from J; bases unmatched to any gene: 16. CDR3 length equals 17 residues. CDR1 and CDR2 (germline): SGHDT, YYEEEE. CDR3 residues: CASSRRLAAIQADEQFF. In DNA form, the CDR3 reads TGTGCCAGCAGCCGCCGACTAGCGGCTATACAGGCCGATGAGCAGTTCTTC.

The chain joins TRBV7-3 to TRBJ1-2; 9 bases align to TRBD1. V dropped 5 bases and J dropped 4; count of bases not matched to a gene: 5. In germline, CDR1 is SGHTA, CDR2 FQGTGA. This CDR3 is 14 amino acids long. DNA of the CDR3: TGTGCCAGCAGCCTCGGACAGGGGACCTATGGCTACACCTTC. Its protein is CASSLGQGTYGYTF. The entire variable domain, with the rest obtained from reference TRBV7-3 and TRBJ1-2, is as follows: GAGVSQTPSNKVTEKGKYVELRCDPISGHTALYWYRQSLGQGPEFLIYFQGTGAADDSGLPNDRFFAVRPEGSVSTLKIQRTERGDSAVYLCASSLGQGTYGYTFGSGTRLTVV.

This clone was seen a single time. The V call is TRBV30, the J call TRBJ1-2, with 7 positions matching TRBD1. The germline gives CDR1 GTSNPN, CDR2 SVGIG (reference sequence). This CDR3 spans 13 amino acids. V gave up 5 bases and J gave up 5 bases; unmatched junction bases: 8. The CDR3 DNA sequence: TGTGCCTGGTCCCAGGGGGTTCCTTATGGCTACACCTTC. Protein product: CAWSQGVPYGYTF.

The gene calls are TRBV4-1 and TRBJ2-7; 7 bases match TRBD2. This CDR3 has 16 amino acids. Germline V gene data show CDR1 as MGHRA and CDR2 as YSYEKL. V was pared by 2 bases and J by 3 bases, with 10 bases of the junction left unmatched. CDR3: CASSQWGPSGGYEQYF. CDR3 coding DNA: TGCGCCAGCAGCCAATGGGGCCCTAGCGGAGGCTACGAGCAGTACTTC.

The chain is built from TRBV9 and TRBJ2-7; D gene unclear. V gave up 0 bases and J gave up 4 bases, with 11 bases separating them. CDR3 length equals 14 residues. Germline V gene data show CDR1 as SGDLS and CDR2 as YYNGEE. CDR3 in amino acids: CASSVDRFGYEQYF. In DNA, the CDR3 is TGTGCCAGCAGCGTAGACCGGTTCGGGTACGAGCAGTACTTC.

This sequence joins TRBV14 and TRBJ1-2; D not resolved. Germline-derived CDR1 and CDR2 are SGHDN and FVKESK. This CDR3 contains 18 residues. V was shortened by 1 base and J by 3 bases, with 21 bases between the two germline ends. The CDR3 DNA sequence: TGTGCCAGCAGCCAAGGGACCCCTCCGGTGGCGAGGGACTATGGCTACACCTTC. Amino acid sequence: CASSQGTPPVARDYGYTF.

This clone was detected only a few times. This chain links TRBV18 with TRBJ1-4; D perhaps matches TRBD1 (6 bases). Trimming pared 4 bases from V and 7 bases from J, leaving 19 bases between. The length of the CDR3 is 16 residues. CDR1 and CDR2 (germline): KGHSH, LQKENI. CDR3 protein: CASSLGPTGIGEKLFF. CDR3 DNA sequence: TGTGCCAGCTCACTGGGCCCTACAGGGATTGGTGAAAAACTGTTTTTT.